Listed below are T cell receptor beta chains from one sample, sequenced in a study of PD-1 blockade in classical Hodgkin lymphoma. The method was immunoSEQ multiplex PCR; TCRdb's version includes in-frame clones alone and lacks a portion of them. The sample shows 120,000 to 150,000 clones, around 84% of them seen only once. Sequenced here: peripheral blood mononuclear cells (PBMCs), sampled before the second cycle of nivolumab. Every receptor here comes from a human donor with classical Hodgkin lymphoma. The CDR3 runs from the conserved cysteine through the conserved F or W. Each record gives: J gene, D gene, clone size, V gene, CDR3 DNA, CDR3 protein. D genes are given only for firm matches. The size entry is marked missing in some rows and otherwise reads once, few, many or a size class.

TRBJ2-7 TRBD2 - TRBV28 TGTGCCAGCAGTTCCCCGGCTAGCGGGCAATCCTACGAGCAGTACTTC CASSSPASGQSYEQYF
TRBJ1-2 TRBD1 - TRBV6-5 TGTGCCAGCAGTTACAGTCGACAGGGGGCGTATGGCTACACCTTC CASSYSRQGAYGYTF
TRBJ1-3 TRBD1 - TRBV4-1 TGCGCCAGCAGCCAAGATCCCCGGGACAGCTCTGGAAACACCATATATTTT CASSQDPRDSSGNTIYF
TRBJ2-7 - - TRBV6-6 TGTGCCAGCAGTTACTCGGGCAGTGACTACGAGCAGTACTTC CASSYSGSDYEQYF
TRBJ2-7 - - TRBV18 TGTGCCAGCTCCCCTACATCCGGCGAGCAGTACTTC CASSPTSGEQYF
TRBJ1-5 - - TRBV19 TGTGCCAGTAGTATATGGGGGGGGGCTCTTAGCAATCAGCCCCAGCATTTT CASSIWGGALSNQPQHF
TRBJ2-3 - once TRBV13 TGTGCCAGCAGCCCCCGGACAGTCACAGATACGCAGTATTTT CASSPRTVTDTQYF
TRBJ1-1 TRBD1 few TRBV5-4 TGTGCCAGCAGCTACGGACAGGGTTACGCTGAAGCTTTCTTT CASSYGQGYAEAFF
TRBJ1-1 - - TRBV19 TGTGCCAGTAGTATAGGTAACACTGAAGCTTTCTTT CASSIGNTEAFF
TRBJ2-3 - - TRBV20-1 TGCAGTGCTAGATTGGCAGATACGCAGTATTTT CSARLADTQYF
TRBJ2-3 - - TRBV5-1 TGCGCCAGCAGCTTGGAACCCACAGATACGCAGTATTTT CASSLEPTDTQYF
TRBJ2-1 TRBD2 - TRBV6-5 TGTGCCAGCAGTTACTCGACACTAGCGGGCCGCAATGAGCAGTTCTTC CASSYSTLAGRNEQFF
TRBJ1-3 - - TRBV6-6 TGTGCCAGCAGTTCCGGTTACACCGGCTCTGGAAACACCATATATTTT CASSSGYTGSGNTIYF
TRBJ2-4 - - TRBV19 TGTGCCAGTAGTCGGGTGGGTAACATTCAGTACTTC CASSRVGNIQYF
TRBJ1-2 TRBD1 - TRBV29-1 TGCAGCGTTGCCAACAGGGGGCGAGTGGGCTATGGCTACACCTTC CSVANRGRVGYGYTF
TRBJ1-4 TRBD1 - TRBV28 TGTGCCAGCAGTTTTGGGCATGGGGACAGAGGGGAAAAACTGTTTTTT CASSFGHGDRGEKLFF
TRBJ2-1 - few TRBV27 TGTGCCAGCAGAGCCTGGACGGGACGGGCTGAGCAGTTCTTC CASRAWTGRAEQFF
TRBJ1-5 - once TRBV28 TGTGCCAGCAGCCCAGCCAGCTATCAGCCCCAGCATTTT CASSPASYQPQHF
TRBJ2-1 - - TRBV2 TGTGCCAGCAAGGGGGGTGGGAATGAGCAGTTCTTC CASKGGGNEQFF
TRBJ2-2 - - TRBV18 TGTGCCAGCTCACAGACCCCCGGGGAGCTGTTTTTT CASSQTPGELFF
TRBJ2-5 - - TRBV9 TGTGCCAGCAAAGGGGACGGGGAGACCCAGTACTTC CASKGDGETQYF
TRBJ1-4 TRBD1 once TRBV2 TGTGCCAGCAGTGGGACAGGAACAACTAATGAAAAACTGTTTTTT CASSGTGTTNEKLFF